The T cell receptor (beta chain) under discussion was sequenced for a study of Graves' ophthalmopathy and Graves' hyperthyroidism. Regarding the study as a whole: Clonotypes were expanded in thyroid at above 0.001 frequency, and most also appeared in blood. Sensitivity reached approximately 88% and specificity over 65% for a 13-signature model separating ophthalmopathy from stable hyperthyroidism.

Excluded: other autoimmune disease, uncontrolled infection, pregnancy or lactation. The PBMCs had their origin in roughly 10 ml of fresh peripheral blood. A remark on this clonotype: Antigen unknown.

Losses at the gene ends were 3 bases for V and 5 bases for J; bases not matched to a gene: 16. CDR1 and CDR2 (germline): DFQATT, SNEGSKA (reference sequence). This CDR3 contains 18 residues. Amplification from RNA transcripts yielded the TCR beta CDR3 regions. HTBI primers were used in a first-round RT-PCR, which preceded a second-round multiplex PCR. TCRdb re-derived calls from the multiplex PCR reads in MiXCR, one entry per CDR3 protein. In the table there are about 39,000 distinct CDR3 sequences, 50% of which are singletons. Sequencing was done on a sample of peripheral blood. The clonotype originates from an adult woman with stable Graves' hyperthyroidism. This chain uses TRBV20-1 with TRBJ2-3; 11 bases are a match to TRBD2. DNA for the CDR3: TGCAGTGCTAGTTCCCTTTTTTTAGCGGGAGGGCCTGTAGATACGCAGTATTTT. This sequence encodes CSASSLFLAGGPVDTQYF.